Below are 3 T cell receptor beta chains sequenced from a single sample in a study of identical twins. TCRdb reprocessed the 5' RACE reads with MiXCR, giving one entry per CDR3 protein. The sample has under 350,000 distinct CDR3 sequences, 8% to 9.5% seen once. This sample also appeared in a second study, on yellow fever vaccine responses in identical twins.

Source material: CD8+ T cells sorted from blood. These receptors all come from a young woman in good health.

This clonotype turned up a few times. The rearrangement joins TRBV11-2 to TRBJ1-4, with D possibly TRBD1 on 6 matching bases. Germline-derived CDR1 and CDR2 are SGHAT and FQNNGV. The CDR3 runs 15 residues. V lost 3 bases and J lost 6, with 14 bases in between. The chain's CDR3 is CASSLYRASYEKLFF. Written as DNA, the CDR3 is TGTGCCAGCAGCTTGTACAGGGCGAGTTATGAAAAACTGTTTTTT.

The CDR3 protein is CASSLVSGTQDTQYF. CDR3 sequence (DNA): TGTGCCAGCAGCTTAGTCTCAGGGACCCAAGATACGCAGTATTTT. The chain is built from TRBV11-2 and TRBJ2-3; D may match TRBD1 or TRBD2 (5 bases each). Trimming shortened V by 1 base and J by 5 bases, and 13 bases separated the two germline ends. The CDR3 is 15 residues long. Germline V CDR1 and CDR2: SGHAT, FQNNGV.

This sequence joins TRBV29-1 and TRBJ1-1; D call uncertain. V was pared by 4 bases and J by 3 bases, with 15 bases between. The CDR3 length is 14 residues. CDR1 is SQVTM, CDR2 ANQGSEA, per germline. The CDR3 DNA sequence: TGCAGCGTTGTTGACTGGGGAAGGGACACTGAAGCTTTCTTT. Protein: CSVVDWGRDTEAFF.